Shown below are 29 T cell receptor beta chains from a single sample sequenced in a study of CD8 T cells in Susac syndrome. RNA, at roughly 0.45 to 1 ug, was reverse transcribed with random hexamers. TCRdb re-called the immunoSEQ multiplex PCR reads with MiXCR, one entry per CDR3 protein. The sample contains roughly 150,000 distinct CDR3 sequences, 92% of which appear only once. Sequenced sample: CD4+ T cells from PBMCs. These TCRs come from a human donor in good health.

In DNA form, the CDR3 reads TGTGCCAGCAGTCCCCCGGCGGGGCAGGGCACTGAAGCTTTCTTT. This translates into CASSPPAGQGTEAFF. The chain is built from TRBV28 and TRBJ1-1, with D possibly being TRBD1 (5 bases). In germline, CDR1 is MDHEN, CDR2 SYDVKM. V lost 5 bases and J lost 4, with 17 bases in between. There are 15 residues in the CDR3.

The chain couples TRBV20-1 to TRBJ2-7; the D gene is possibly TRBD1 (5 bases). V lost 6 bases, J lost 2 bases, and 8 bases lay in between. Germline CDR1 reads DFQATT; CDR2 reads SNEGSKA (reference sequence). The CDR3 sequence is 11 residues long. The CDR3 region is CSARTTYEQYF. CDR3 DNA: TGCAGTGCCAGGACAACCTACGAGCAGTACTTC.

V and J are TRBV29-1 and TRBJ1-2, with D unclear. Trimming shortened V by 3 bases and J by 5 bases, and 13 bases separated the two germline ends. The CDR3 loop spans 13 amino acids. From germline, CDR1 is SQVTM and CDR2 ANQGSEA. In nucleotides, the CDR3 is TGCAGCGTTGATTCGATGGTCGAGTATGGCTACACCTTC. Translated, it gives CSVDSMVEYGYTF.

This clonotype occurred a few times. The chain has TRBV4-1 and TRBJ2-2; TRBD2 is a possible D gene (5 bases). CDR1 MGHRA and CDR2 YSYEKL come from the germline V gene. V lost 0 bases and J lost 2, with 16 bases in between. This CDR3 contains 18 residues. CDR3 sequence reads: CASSQEVPRGLNTGELFF. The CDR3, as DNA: TGCGCCAGCAGCCAAGAAGTCCCCCGGGGTTTAAACACCGGGGAGCTGTTTTTT.

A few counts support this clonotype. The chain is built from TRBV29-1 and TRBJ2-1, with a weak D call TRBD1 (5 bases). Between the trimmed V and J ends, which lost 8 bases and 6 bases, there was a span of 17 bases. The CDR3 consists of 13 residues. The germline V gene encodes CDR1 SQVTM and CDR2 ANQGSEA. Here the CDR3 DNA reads TGCAGCTCCGATGGGGCCGGACCCAATGAGCAGTTCTTC. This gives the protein CSSDGAGPNEQFF.

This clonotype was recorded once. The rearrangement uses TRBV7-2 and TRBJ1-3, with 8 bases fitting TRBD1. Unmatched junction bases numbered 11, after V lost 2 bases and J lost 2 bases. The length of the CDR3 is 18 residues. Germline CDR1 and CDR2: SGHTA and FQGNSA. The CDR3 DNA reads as TGTGCCAGCAGCTTACTTGGACAGGGCTTAACGGCTGGAAACACCATATATTTT. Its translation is CASSLLGQGLTAGNTIYF. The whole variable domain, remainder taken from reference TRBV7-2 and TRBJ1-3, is GAGVSQSPSNKVTEKGKDVELRCDPISGHTALYWYRQSLGQGLEFLIYFQGNSAPDKSGLPSDRFSAERTGGSVSTLTIQRTQQEDSAVYLCASSLLGQGLTAGNTIYFGEGSWLTVV.

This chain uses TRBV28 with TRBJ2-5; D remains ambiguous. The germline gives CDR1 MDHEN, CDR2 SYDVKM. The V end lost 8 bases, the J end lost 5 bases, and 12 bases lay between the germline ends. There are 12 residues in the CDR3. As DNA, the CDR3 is TGTGCCAGCGGGCAATTTAAGGAGACCCAGTACTTC. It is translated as CASGQFKETQYF.

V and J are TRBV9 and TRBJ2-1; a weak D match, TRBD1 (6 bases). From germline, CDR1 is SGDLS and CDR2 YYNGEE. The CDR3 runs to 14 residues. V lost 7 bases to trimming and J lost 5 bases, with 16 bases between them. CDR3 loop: CASSMGAVDNEQFF. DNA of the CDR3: TGTGCCAGCTCGATGGGGGCCGTGGACAATGAGCAGTTCTTC.

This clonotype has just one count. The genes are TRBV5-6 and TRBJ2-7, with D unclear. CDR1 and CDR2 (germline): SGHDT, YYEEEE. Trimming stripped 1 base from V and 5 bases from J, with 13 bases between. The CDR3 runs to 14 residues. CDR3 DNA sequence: TGTGCCAGCAGCTTGATCAACAGTGAGGACGAGCAGTACTTC. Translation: CASSLINSEDEQYF.

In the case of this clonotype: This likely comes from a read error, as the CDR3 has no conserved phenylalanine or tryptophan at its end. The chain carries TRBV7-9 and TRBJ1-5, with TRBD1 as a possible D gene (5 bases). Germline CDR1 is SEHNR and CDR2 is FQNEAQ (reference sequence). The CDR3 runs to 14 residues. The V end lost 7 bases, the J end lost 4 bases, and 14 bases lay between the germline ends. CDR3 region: CASTPGGGNQPQHS. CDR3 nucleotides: TGTGCCAGCACCCCTGGGGGGGGAAATCAGCCCCAGCATTCT.

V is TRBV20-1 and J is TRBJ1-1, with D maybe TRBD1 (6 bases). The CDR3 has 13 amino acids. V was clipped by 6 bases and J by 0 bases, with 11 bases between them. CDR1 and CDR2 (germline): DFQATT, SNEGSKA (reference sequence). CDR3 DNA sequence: TGCAGTGCGCGGACAGACATGAACACTGAAGCTTTCTTT. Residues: CSARTDMNTEAFF.

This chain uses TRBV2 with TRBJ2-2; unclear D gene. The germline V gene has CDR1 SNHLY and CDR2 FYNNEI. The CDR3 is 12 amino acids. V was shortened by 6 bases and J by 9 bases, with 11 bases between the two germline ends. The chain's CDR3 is CASSRSGRELFF. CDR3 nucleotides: TGTGCCAGCAGCCGATCCGGCCGGGAGCTGTTTTTT.

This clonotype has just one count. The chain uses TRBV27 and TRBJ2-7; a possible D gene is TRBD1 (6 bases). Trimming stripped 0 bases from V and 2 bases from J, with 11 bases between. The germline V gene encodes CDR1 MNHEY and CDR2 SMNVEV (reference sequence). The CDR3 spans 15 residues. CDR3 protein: CASSLSYRATYEQYF. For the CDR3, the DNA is TGTGCCAGCAGTTTATCATACAGGGCGACCTACGAGCAGTACTTC.

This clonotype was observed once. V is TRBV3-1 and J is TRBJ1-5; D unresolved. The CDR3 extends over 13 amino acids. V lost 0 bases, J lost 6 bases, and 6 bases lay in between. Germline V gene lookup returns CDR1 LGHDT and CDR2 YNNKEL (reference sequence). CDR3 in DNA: TGTGCCAGCAGCCAAGATAAGGGTCAGCCCCAGCATTTT. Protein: CASSQDKGQPQHF.

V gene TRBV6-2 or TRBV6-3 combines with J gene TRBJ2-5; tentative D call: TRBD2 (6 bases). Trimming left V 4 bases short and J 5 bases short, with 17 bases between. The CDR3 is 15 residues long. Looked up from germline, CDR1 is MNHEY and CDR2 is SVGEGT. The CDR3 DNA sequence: TGTGCCAGCAGTTTTGGGGACTCCCCAGAGGAGACCCAGTACTTC. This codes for CASSFGDSPEETQYF.

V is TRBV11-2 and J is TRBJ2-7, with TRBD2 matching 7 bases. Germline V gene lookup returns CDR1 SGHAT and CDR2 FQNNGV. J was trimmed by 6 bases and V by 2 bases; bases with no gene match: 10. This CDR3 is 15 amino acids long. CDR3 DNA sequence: TGTGCCAGCAGCTTATCCCTAGCGGATGGCTCCGAGCAGTACTTC. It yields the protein CASSLSLADGSEQYF.

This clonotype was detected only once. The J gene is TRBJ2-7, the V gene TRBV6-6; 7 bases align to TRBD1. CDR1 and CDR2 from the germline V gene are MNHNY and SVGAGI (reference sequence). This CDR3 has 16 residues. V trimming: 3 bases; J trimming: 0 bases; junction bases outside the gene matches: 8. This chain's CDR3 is CASSYRDRVSSYEQYF. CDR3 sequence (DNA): TGTGCCAGCAGTTATCGAGACAGGGTCAGCTCCTACGAGCAGTACTTC.

The CDR3 nucleotides are TGTGCCAGCAGCCAAGAAGGAGGCTCTAGAGAAGCTTTCTTT. Residues: CASSQEGGSREAFF. The chain joins TRBV3-1 to TRBJ1-1; D is unresolved. CDR1 is LGHDT and CDR2 is YNNKEL in the germline V gene (reference sequence). The CDR3 is 14 residues long. Trimming shortened V by 0 bases and J by 8 bases, and 13 bases separated the two germline ends.

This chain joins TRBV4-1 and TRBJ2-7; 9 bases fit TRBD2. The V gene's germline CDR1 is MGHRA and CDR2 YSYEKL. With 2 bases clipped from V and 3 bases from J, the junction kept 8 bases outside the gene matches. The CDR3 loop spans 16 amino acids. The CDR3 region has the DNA TGCGCCAGCAGCCAACCTCTAGCGGGACGATTCTACGAGCAGTACTTC. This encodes CASSQPLAGRFYEQYF.

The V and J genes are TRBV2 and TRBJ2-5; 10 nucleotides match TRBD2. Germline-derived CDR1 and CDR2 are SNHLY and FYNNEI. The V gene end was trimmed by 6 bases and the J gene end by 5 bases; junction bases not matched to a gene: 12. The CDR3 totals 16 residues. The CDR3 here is CASRISGGRYLETQYF. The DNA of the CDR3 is TGTGCCAGCAGGATTAGCGGGGGGAGGTACTTGGAGACCCAGTACTTC.

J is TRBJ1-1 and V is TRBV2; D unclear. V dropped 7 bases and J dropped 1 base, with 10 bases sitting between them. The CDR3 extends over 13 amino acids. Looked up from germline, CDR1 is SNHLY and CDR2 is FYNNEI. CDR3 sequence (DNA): TGTGCCAGCAAAGTGCGCCCGAACACTGAAGCTTTCTTT. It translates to CASKVRPNTEAFF.

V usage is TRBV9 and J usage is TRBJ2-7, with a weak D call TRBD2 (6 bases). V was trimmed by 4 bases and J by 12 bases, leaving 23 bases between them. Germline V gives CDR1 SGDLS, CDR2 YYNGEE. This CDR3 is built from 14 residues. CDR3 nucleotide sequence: TGTGCCAGCAGCCCCGACGGGGGTAGCCCCAGGCCGTACTTC. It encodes CASSPDGGSPRPYF.

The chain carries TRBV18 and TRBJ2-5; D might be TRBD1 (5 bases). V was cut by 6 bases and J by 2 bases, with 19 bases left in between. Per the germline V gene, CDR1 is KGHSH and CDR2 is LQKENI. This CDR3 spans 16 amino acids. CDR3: CASSSFVRGQQETQYF. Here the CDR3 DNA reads TGTGCCAGCTCCTCTTTCGTTAGGGGCCAACAAGAGACCCAGTACTTC.

The CDR3 loop is CASRYFQSSYEQYF. In nucleotides, the CDR3 is TGCGCCAGCAGATATTTTCAGAGCTCCTACGAGCAGTACTTC. V and J are TRBV5-1 and TRBJ2-7; D gene uncertain. Trimming removed 5 bases from V and 0 bases from J, with 12 bases in between. Germline V gene data show CDR1 as SGHRS and CDR2 as YFSETQ. This CDR3 is 14 amino acids long.

The chain's CDR3 is CASSLRGGPSSGANVLTF. The CDR3 DNA follows: TGTGCCAGCAGTCTCAGGGGCGGGCCCAGCTCTGGGGCCAACGTCCTGACTTTC. The rearrangement uses TRBV6-1 and TRBJ2-6; possibly TRBD1 for D (6 bases). Trimming took off 5 bases at V and 0 bases at J, with 17 bases between the two ends. This CDR3 has 18 residues. Germline lookup yields CDR1 MNHNS and CDR2 SASEGT.

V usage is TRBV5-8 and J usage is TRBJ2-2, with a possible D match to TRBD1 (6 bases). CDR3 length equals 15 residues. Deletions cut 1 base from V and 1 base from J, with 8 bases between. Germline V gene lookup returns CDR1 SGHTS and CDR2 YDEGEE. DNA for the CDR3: TGTGCCAGCAGCTTGCCCAGGGGGAACACCGGGGAGCTGTTTTTT. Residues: CASSLPRGNTGELFF.

DNA of the CDR3: TGCAGCGTTGCGGGGAGTGAAGCTTTCTTT. It codes for CSVAGSEAFF. This chain joins TRBV29-1 and TRBJ1-1; D remains unclear. The germline V gene has CDR1 SQVTM and CDR2 ANQGSEA. The CDR3 is 10 amino acids. V was shortened by 4 bases and J by 7 bases, with 7 bases between the two germline ends.

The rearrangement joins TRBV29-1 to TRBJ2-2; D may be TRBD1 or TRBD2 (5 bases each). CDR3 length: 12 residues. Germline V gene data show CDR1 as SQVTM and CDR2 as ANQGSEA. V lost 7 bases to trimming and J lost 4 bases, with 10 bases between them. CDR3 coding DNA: TGCAGCGCCGGGGCGGGCACCGGGGAGCTGTTTTTT. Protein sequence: CSAGAGTGELFF.

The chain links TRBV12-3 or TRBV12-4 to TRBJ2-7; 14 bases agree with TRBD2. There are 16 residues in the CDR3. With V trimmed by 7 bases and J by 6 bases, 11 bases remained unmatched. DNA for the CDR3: TGTGCCAGCACCATCGGGACTAGCGGGAGTAGGGGCGAGCAGTACTTC. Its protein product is CASTIGTSGSRGEQYF.